The T cell receptor (beta chain) under discussion was sequenced for a study of cytomegalovirus exposure and HLA in healthy donors. At the level of the study: Samples from HLA-typed donors yielded approximately 80 million unique TCRs in an early data release.

Likely unrecorded immune exposures existed in these nominally healthy donors. The PCR had 60 Vbeta and 13 Jbeta primers. This table comes from immunoSEQ multiplex PCR, and its TCRdb copy is limited to in-frame clones, with some not included. The table includes 150,000 to 200,000 clones, 65% to 85% detected once. The CDR3 consists of 14 residues. Germline V gives CDR1 SGDLS, CDR2 YYNGEE. The germline V and J ends were trimmed by 4 bases and 0 bases, with 10 bases remaining between them. Study findings and constraints: Accurate prediction of HLA-A and HLA-B alleles (for most subjects) was reportedly achieved from TCR beta sequences. A few chains linked to CMV were shown in vitro to be specific for CMV antigens.

With respect to this clone: Its target is unknown.

Sequences were obtained from PBMCs. The chain joins TRBV9 to TRBJ1-1, with D perhaps TRBD1 (6 bases). The origin of this receptor is a man aged 50 to 59 in good health and CMV-seronegative. DNA for the CDR3: TGTGCCAGCAGCCAGGGGTCCATGAACACTGAAGCTTTCTTT. Its translation: CASSQGSMNTEAFF.